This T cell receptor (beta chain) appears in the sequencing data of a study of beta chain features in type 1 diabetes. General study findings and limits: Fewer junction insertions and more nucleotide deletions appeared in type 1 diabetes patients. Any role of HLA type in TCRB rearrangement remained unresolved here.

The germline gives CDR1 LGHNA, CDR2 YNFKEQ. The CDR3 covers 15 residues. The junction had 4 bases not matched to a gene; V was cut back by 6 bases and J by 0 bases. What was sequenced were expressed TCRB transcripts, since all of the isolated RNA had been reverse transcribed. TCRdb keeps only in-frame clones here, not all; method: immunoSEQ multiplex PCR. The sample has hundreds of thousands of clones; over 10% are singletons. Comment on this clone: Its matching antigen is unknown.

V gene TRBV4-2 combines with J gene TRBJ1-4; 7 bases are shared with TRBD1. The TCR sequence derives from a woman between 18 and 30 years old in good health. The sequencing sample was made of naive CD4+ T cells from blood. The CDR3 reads CASRDRKSTNEKLFF. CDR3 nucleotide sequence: TGTGCCAGCAGGGACAGGAAATCAACTAATGAAAAACTGTTTTTT.